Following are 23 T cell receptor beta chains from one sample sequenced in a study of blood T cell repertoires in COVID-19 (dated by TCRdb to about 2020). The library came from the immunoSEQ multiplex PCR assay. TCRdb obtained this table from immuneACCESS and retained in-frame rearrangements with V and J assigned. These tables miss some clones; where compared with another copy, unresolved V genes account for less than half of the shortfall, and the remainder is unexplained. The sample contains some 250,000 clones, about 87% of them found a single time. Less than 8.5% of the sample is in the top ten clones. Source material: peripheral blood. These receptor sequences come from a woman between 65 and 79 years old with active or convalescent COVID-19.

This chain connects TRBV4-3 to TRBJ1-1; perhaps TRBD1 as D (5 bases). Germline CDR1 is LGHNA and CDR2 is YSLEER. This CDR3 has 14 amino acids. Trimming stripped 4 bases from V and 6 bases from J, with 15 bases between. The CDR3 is CASSLRDRLAEAFF. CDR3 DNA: TGCGCCAGCAGCCTCCGAGACAGATTAGCTGAAGCTTTCTTT.

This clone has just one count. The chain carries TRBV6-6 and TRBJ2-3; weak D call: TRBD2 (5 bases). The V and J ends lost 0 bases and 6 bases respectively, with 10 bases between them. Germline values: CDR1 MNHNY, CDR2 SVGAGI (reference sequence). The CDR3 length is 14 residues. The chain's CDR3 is CASSYSTGSDTQYF. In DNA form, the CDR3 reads TGTGCCAGCAGTTACTCCACGGGGTCGGATACGCAGTATTTT.

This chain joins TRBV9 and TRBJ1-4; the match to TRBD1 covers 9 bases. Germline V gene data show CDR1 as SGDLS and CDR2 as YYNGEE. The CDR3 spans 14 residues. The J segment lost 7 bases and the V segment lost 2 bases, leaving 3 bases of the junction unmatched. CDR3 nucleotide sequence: TGTGCCAGCAGCGTTCGGACAGGGGCTGAAAAACTGTTTTTT. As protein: CASSVRTGAEKLFF.

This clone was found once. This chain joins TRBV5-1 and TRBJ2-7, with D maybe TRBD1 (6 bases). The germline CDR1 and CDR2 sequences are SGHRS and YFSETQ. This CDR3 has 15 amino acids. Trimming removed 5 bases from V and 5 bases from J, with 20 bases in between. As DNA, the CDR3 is TGCGCCAGCAGGGGACAAACGAATCGGGATAACGAGCAGTACTTC. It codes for CASRGQTNRDNEQYF.

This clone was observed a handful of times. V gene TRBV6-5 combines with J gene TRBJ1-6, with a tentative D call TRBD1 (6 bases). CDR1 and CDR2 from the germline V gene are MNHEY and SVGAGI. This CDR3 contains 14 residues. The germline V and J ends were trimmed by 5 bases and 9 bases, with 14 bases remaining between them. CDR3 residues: CASSREQGASPLHF. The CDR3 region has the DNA TGTGCCAGCAGTAGAGAACAGGGCGCTTCACCCCTCCACTTT.

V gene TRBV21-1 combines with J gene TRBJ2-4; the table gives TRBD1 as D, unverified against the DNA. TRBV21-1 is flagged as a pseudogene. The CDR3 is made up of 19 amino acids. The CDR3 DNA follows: TGTGCCAGCAGCACACCGGGACAGGAGGTTCTAATAGCCAAAAACATTCAGTACTTC. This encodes CASSTPGQEVLIAKNIQYF.

The CDR3 DNA is TGTGCCAGCAGCCCCCGAGGGAGGGGCCTGAGCTCCTACAATGAGCAGTTCTTC. Translating it yields CASSPRGRGLSSYNEQFF. The chain carries TRBV9 and TRBJ2-1; 7 positions match TRBD2. The CDR3 length is 18 residues. Germline CDR1 reads SGDLS; CDR2 reads YYNGEE. With 4 bases clipped from V and 0 bases from J, the junction kept 13 bases outside the gene matches.

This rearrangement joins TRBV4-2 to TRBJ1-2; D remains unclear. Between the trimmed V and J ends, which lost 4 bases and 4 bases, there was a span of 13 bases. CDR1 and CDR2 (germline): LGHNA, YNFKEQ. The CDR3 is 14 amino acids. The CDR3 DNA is TGTGCCAGCAGCCCCGAAGCGGGCCCCTATGGCTACACCTTC. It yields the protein CASSPEAGPYGYTF.

The CDR3 region has the DNA TGTGCCAGCTCAGCGGGGCCTTCGGCTGGAAACACCATATATTTT. It is translated as CASSAGPSAGNTIYF. V usage is TRBV18 and J usage is TRBJ1-3; TRBD1 might be the D (5 bases). Trimming removed 5 bases from V and 2 bases from J, with 13 bases in between. This CDR3 contains 15 residues. The V gene's germline CDR1 is KGHSH and CDR2 LQKENI.

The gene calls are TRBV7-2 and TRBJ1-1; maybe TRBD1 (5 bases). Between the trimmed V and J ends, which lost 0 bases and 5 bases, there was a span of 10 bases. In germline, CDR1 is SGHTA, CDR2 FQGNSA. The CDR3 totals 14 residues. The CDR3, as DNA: TGTGCCAGCAGCTTAGCCCCCCGGGGGACTGAAGCTTTCTTT. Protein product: CASSLAPRGTEAFF.

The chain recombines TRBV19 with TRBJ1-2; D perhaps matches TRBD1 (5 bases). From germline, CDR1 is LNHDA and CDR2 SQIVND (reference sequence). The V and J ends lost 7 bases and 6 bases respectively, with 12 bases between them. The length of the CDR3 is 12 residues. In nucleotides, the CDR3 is TGTGCCAGTATGAGGCAGGGAAATGGCTACACCTTC. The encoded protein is CASMRQGNGYTF.

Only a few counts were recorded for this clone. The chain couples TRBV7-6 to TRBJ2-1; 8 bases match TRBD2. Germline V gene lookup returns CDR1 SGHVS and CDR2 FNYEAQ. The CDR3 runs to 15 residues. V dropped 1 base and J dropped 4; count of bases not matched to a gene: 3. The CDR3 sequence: CASSLGGGRYNEQFF. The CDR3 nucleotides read TGTGCCAGCAGCTTAGGCGGGGGGCGGTACAATGAGCAGTTCTTC.

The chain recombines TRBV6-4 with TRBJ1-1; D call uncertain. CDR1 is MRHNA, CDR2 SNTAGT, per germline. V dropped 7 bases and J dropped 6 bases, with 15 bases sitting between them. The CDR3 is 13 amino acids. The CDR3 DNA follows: TGTGCCAGCAAAGGTGGAGGAGGGTCTGAAGCTTTCTTT. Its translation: CASKGGGGSEAFF.

The CDR3 nucleotides are TGCGCCAGCAGATGGGACAGGGATCGGAACACTGAAGCTTTCTTT. It encodes CASRWDRDRNTEAFF. The chain uses TRBV4-1 and TRBJ1-1; 9 nucleotides match TRBD1. Germline V gene data show CDR1 as MGHRA and CDR2 as YSYEKL. Unmatched junction bases numbered 6, after V lost 6 bases and J lost 1 base. The CDR3 consists of 15 residues.

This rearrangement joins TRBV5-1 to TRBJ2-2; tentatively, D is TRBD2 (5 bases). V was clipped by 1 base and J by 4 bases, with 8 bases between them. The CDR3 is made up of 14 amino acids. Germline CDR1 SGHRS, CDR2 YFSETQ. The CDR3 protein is CASSLRGTTGELFF. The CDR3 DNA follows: TGCGCCAGCAGCTTGCGGGGAACCACCGGGGAGCTGTTTTTT.

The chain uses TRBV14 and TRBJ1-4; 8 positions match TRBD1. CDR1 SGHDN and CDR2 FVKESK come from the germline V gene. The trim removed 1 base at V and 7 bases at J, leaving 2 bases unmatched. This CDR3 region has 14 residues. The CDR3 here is CASSQAQGVEKLFF. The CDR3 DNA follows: TGTGCCAGCAGCCAAGCACAGGGGGTTGAAAAACTGTTTTTT.

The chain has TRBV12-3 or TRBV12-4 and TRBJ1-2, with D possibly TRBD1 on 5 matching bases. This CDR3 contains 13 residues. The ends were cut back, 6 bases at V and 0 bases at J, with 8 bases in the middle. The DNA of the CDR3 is TGTGCCAGCAGCCCGACAGCTAACTATGGCTACACCTTC. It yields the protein CASSPTANYGYTF.

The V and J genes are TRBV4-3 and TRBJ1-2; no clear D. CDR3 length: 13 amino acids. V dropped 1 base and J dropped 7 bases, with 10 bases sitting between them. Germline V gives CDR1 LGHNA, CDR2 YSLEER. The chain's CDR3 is CASSQGKGGGYTF. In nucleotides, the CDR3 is TGCGCCAGCAGCCAAGGAAAGGGAGGTGGCTACACCTTC.

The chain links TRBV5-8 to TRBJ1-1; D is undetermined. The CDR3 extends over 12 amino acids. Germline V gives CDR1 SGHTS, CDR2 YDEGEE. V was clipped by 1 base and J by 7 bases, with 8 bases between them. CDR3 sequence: CASSLTGYEAFF. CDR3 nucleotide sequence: TGTGCCAGCAGCTTGACTGGTTATGAAGCTTTCTTT.

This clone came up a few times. CDR3 nucleotide sequence: TGTGCCAGCAGCCTTGGGACAGACTATGGCTACACCTTC. Translated: CASSLGTDYGYTF. The chain has TRBV7-8 and TRBJ1-2; 7 positions match TRBD1. This CDR3 spans 13 amino acids. Germline-derived CDR1 and CDR2 are SGHVS and FQNEAQ. Losses at the gene ends were 5 bases for V and 3 bases for J; bases not matched to a gene: 3.

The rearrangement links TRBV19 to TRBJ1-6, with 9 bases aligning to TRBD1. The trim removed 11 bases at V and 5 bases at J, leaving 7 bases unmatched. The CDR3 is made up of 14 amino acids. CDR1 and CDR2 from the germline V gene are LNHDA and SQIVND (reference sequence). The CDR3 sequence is CAARQGENNSPLHF. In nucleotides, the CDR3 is TGTGCCGCCCGACAGGGGGAAAATAATTCACCCCTCCACTTT.

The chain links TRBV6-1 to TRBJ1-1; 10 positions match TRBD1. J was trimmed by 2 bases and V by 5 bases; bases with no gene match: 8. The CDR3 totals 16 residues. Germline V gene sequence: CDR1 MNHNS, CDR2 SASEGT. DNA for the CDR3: TGTGCCAGCAGTAAAGGGACAGGGGACGCAAACACTGAAGCTTTCTTT. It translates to CASSKGTGDANTEAFF.

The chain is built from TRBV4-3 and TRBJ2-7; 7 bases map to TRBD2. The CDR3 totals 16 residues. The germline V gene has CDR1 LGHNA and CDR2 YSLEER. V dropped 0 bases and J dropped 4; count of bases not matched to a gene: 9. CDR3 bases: TGCGCCAGCAGCCAAGATTTAGGCGGGGGACTTTACGAGCAGTACTTC. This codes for CASSQDLGGGLYEQYF.